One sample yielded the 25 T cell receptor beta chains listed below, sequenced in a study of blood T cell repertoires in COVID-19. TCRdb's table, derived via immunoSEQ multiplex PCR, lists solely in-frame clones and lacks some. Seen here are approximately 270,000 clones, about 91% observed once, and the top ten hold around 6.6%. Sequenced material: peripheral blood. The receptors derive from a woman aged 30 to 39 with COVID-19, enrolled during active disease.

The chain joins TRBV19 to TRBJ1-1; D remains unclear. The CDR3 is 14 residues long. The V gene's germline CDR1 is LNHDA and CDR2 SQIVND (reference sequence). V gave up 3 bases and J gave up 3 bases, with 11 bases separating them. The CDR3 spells CASSIQPGDTEAFF. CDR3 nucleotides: TGTGCCAGTAGTATTCAACCCGGGGACACTGAAGCTTTCTTT.

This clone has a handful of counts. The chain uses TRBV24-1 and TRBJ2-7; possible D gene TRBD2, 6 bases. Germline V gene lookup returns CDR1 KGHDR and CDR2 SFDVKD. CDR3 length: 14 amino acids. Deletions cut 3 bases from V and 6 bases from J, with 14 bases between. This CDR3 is CATSDGGNGREQYF. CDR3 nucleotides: TGTGCCACCAGTGATGGCGGGAACGGTCGCGAGCAGTACTTC.

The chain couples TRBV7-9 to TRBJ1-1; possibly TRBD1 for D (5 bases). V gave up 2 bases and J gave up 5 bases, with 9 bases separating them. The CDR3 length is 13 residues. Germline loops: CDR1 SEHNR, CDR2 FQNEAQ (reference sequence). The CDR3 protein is CASSLPGWTEAFF. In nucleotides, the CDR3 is TGTGCCAGCAGCTTACCAGGGTGGACTGAAGCTTTCTTT.

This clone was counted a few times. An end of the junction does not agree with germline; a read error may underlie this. The CDR3 region is CASSSPGVRRTEAFF. The CDR3 region has the DNA TGTGCTAGCAGCTCACCGGGCGTTAGGAGGACTGAAGCTTTCTTT. The chain uses TRBV7-7 and TRBJ1-1; D remains unclear. The CDR3 has 15 residues. Germline CDR1 SSHAT, CDR2 FNYEAQ (reference sequence).

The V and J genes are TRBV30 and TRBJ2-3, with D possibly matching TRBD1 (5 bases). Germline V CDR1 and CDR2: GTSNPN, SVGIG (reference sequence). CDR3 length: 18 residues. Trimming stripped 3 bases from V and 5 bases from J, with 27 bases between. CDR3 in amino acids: CAWSQPIFNMGLGDTQYF. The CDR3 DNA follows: TGTGCCTGGAGCCAACCAATCTTCAACATGGGGCTAGGAGATACGCAGTATTTT.

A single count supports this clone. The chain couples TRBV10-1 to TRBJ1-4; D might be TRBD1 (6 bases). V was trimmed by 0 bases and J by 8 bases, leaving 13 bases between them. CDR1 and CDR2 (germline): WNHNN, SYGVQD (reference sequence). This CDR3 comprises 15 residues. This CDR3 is CASSESMGAEEKLFF. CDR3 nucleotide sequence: TGCGCCAGCAGTGAGTCGATGGGGGCCGAGGAAAAACTGTTTTTT.

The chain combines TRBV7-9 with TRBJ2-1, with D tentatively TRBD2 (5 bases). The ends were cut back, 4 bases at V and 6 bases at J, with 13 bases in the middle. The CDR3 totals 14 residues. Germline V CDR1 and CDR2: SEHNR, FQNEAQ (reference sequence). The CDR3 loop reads CASSWDTSSNEQFF. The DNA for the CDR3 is TGTGCCAGCAGCTGGGATACTAGTTCCAATGAGCAGTTCTTC.

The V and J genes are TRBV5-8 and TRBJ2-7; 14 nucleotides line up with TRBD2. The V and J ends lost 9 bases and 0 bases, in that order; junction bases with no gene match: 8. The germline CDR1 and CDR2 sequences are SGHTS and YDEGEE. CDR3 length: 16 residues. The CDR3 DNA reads TGTGCCACCGGGACTAGCGGGAGTTATAGCTCCTACGAGCAGTACGTC. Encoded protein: CATGTSGSYSSYEQYV.

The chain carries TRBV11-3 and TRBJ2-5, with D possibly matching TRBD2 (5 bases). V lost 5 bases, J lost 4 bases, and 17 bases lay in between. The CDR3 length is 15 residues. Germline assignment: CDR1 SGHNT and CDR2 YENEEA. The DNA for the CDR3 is TGTGCCAGCAGCCTCGGAACGGCGGCGGGAGAGACCCAGTACTTC. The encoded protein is CASSLGTAAGETQYF.

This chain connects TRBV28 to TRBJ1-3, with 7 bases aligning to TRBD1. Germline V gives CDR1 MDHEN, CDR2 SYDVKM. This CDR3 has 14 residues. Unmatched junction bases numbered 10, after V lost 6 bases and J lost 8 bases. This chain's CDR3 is CASRSPGGWDTIYF. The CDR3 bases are TGTGCCAGCAGAAGCCCAGGGGGTTGGGACACCATATATTTT.

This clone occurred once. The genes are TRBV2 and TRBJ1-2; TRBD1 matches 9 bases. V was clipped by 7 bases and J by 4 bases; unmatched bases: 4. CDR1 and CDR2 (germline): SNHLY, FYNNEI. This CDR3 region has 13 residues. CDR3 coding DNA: TGTGCCAGCATGGGACAGGGAAGCTATGGCTACACCTTC. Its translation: CASMGQGSYGYTF.

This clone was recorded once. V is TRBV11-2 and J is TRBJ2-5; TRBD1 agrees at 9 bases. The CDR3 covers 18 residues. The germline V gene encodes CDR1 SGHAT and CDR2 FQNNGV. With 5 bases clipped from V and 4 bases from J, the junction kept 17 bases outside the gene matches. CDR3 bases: TGTGCCAGCAGCCTAAGGACAGGGGTGAATCATTTATTAGAGACCCAGTACTTC. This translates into CASSLRTGVNHLLETQYF.

Here the CDR3 DNA reads TGTGCCAGCAGCTTGCCCAGCGGGAAAGGAGAGACCCAGTACTTC. Protein sequence: CASSLPSGKGETQYF. This chain joins TRBV5-6 and TRBJ2-5, with 7 bases that match TRBD2. CDR3 size: 15 residues. The J segment lost 4 bases and the V segment lost 1 base, leaving 7 bases of the junction unmatched. The V gene's germline CDR1 is SGHDT and CDR2 YYEEEE. The variable domain in full, with the rest retrieved from reference TRBV5-6 and TRBJ2-5, is DAGVTQSPTHLIKTRGQQVTLRCSPKSGHDTVSWYQQALGQGPQFIFQYYEEEERQRGNFPDRFSGHQFPNYSSELNVNALLLGDSALYLCASSLPSGKGETQYFGPGTRLLVL.

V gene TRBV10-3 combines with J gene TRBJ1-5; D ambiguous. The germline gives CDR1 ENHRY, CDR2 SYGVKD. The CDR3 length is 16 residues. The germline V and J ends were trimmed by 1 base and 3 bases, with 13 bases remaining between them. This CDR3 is CAISEFVAPNNQPQHF. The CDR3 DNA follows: TGTGCCATCAGTGAGTTCGTGGCACCGAACAATCAGCCCCAGCATTTT.

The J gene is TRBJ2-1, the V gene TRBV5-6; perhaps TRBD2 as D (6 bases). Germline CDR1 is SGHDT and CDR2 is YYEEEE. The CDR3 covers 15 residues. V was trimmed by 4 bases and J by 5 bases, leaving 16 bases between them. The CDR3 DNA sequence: TGTGCCAGCAGCAGCCTTAGAAGCGGGCACAATGAGCAGTTCTTC. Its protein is CASSSLRSGHNEQFF. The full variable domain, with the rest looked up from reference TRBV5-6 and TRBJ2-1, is DAGVTQSPTHLIKTRGQQVTLRCSPKSGHDTVSWYQQALGQGPQFIFQYYEEEERQRGNFPDRFSGHQFPNYSSELNVNALLLGDSALYLCASSSLRSGHNEQFFGPGTRLTVL.

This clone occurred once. CDR3 nucleotides: TGTGCCAGTAGTAGACTTAGACAGGGGGCGGAAGGCTACACCTTC. Its protein is CASSRLRQGAEGYTF. The chain couples TRBV19 to TRBJ1-2; TRBD1 matches 10 bases. The germline V gene has CDR1 LNHDA and CDR2 SQIVND (reference sequence). This CDR3 comprises 15 residues. V was pared by 4 bases and J by 8 bases, with 10 bases of the junction left unmatched.

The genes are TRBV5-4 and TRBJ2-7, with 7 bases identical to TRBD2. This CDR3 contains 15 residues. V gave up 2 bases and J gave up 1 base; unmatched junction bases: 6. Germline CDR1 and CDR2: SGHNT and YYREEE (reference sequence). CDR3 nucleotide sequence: TGTGCCAGCAGCTTATTAAGCGGGGCTTCCTACGAGCAGTACTTC. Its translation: CASSLLSGASYEQYF. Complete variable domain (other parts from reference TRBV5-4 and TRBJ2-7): ETGVTQSPTHLIKTRGQQVTLRCSSQSGHNTVSWYQQALGQGPQFIFQYYREEENGRGNFPPRFSGLQFPNYSSELNVNALELDDSALYLCASSLLSGASYEQYFGPGTRLTVT.

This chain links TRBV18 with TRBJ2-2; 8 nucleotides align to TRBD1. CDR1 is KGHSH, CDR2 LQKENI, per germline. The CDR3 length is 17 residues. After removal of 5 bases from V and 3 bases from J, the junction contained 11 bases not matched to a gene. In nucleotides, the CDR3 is TGTGCCAGCTCAAACCCGACAGGGGTGGAGCACACCGGGGAGCTGTTTTTT. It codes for CASSNPTGVEHTGELFF.

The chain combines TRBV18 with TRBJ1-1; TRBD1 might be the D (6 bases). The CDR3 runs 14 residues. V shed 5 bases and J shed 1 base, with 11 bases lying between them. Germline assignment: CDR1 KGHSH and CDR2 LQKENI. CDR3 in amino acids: CASSAGTPNTEAFF. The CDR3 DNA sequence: TGTGCCAGCTCAGCCGGGACACCGAACACTGAAGCTTTCTTT.

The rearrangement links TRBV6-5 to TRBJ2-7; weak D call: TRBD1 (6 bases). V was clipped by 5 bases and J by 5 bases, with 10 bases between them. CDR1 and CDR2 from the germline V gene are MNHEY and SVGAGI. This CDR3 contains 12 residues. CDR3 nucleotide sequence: TGTGCCAGCAGTACGGACAGCGACGAGCAGTACTTC. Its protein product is CASSTDSDEQYF.

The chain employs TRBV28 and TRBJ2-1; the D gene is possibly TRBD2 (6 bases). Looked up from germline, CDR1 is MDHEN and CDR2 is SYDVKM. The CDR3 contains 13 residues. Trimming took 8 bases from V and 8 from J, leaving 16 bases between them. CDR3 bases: TGTGCCAGCGCCCGGGCGGGGCGCTATGAGCAGTTCTTC. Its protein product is CASARAGRYEQFF.

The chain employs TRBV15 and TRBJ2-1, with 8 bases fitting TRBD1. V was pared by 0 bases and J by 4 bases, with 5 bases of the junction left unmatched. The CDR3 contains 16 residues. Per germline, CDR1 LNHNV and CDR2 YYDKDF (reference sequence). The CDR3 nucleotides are TGTGCCACCAGCAGAGATTTCAGGGGGCGATACAATGAGCAGTTCTTC. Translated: CATSRDFRGRYNEQFF.

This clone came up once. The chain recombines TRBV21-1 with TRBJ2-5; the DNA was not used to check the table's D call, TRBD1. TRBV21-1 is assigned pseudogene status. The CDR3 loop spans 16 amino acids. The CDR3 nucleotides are TGTGCCAGCAGCAAATACCCTCGGACAGGGTTGGAGACCCAGTACTTC. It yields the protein CASSKYPRTGLETQYF.

This chain's CDR3 is CASSLGGAGANVLTF. CDR3 coding DNA: TGTGCCAGCAGTCTAGGGGGGGCTGGGGCCAACGTCCTGACTTTC. The genes are TRBV27 and TRBJ2-6; D possibly corresponds to TRBD2 (7 bases). The germline V gene encodes CDR1 MNHEY and CDR2 SMNVEV (reference sequence). Trimming took 5 bases from V and 2 from J, leaving 10 bases between them. This CDR3 spans 15 amino acids.

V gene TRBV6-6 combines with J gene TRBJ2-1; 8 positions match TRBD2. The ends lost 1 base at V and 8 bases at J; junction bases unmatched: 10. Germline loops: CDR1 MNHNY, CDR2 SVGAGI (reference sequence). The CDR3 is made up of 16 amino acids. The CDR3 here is CASSYWIRRGVDEQFF. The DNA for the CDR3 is TGTGCCAGCAGTTACTGGATCCGGCGGGGGGTCGATGAGCAGTTCTTC.